This T cell receptor (beta chain) was identified during a study of patients and donors after allogeneic stem cell transplantation. This clonotype was detected many times. TCRdb processed the RT-PCR reads anew with MiXCR; each CDR3 protein has one entry. The repertoire consists of around 31,000 distinct CDR3 sequences, with 6.5% to 7% occurring once and the leading ten covering about 35%. The germline CDR1 and CDR2 sequences are LGHNA and YSLEER. The V end lost 0 bases, the J end lost 3 bases, and 11 bases lay between the germline ends. CDR3 length equals 15 residues. The sequence was collected from a human donor who was either an allogeneic HSCT recipient or a stem cell or donor lymphocyte infusion donor (not recorded which). It is not recorded whose cells these are; they may come from a transplant donor. Sequences were obtained from blood, either unsorted or a sorted T cell fraction (not recorded which). This chain connects TRBV4-3 to TRBJ1-2, with D hard to call. CDR3 loop: CASSQEVSGYYGYTF. The DNA for the CDR3 is TGCGCCAGCAGCCAAGAGGTGTCGGGTTACTATGGCTACACCTTC.